This T cell receptor (beta chain) was identified during a study of preoperative IRX-2 immunotherapy in early breast cancer. Treatment in this sample: preoperative locoregional IRX-2 cytokine immunotherapy. This phase Ib study tested locoregional IRX-2 cytokine immunotherapy given before surgery. The CDR3 runs 14 residues. The germline V gene encodes CDR1 LNHNV and CDR2 YYDKDF (reference sequence). V lost 0 bases and J lost 5, with 10 bases in between. Sequenced by immunoSEQ multiplex PCR; TCRdb stores in-frame clones only, minus some. The sample lists approximately 34,000 clones; roughly 96% were seen once.

The rearrangement uses TRBV15 and TRBJ1-2; no definite D call. The source of this sequence is a human donor with breast cancer. The sample here was taken from a patient treated with IRX-2 immunotherapy. CDR3 bases: TGTGCCACCAGCAGAGATTGGGGTAGTTATGGCTACACCTTC. It encodes CATSRDWGSYGYTF.